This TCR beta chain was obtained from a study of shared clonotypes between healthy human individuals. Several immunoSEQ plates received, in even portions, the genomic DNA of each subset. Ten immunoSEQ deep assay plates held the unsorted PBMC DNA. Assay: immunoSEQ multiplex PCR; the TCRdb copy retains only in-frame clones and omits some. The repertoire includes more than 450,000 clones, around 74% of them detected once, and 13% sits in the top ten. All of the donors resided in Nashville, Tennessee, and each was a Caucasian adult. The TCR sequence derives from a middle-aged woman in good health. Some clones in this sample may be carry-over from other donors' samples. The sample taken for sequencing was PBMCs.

The CDR3, as DNA: TGTGCCAGCAGTTACGCCACTCCAGGTTCGGCCCAGCATTTT. Translation: CASSYATPGSAQHF. V gene TRBV6-5 combines with J gene TRBJ1-5, with unresolved D. V gave up 2 bases and J gave up 11 bases, with 16 bases separating them. This CDR3 has 14 residues. Germline-derived CDR1 and CDR2 are MNHEY and SVGAGI.